A single sample gave rise to the 22 T cell receptor beta chains below, sequenced in a study of tumor-infiltrating lymphocytes in localized non-small cell lung cancer. The repertoire was sequenced with immunoSEQ multiplex PCR; TCRdb's copy has only in-frame clones and lacks some. Of 9,500 to 15,000 clones in the sample, about 78% were seen once. The sequencing sample was made of lung tumor tissue. The source is a human donor with non-small cell lung cancer.

V and J are TRBV6-1 and TRBJ1-5, with 12 bases identical to TRBD1. Germline V gene sequence: CDR1 MNHNS, CDR2 SASEGT. The CDR3 length is 15 residues. Unmatched junction bases numbered 3, after V lost 3 bases and J lost 6 bases. This chain's CDR3 is CASSDRDRGLQPQHF. CDR3 DNA: TGTGCCAGCAGTGACCGGGACAGGGGGCTTCAGCCCCAGCATTTT.

Of note for this clone: One junction end disagrees with the germline gene, perhaps due to a read error. The chain couples TRBV6-1 to TRBJ2-7, with D perhaps matching TRBD1 or TRBD2 (5 bases each). Germline CDR1 reads MNHNS; CDR2 reads SASEGT. The CDR3 covers 17 residues. CDR3 coding DNA: TGTGCCAGCAGTGAAGCCGCCGCAGGGTTCAGGAGGCCGATCCGGGACTTC. This sequence encodes CASSEAAAGFRRPIRDF.

The genes are TRBV27 and TRBJ1-4; D is unclear. Germline V gives CDR1 MNHEY, CDR2 SMNVEV (reference sequence). Trimming left V 3 bases short and J 0 bases short, with 5 bases between. This CDR3 comprises 14 residues. The CDR3 coding sequence is TGTGCCAGCAGTTTGAGGGCAACTAATGAAAAACTGTTTTTT. Protein sequence: CASSLRATNEKLFF.

The genes are TRBV5-1 and TRBJ2-5; no clear D. V was trimmed by 4 bases and J by 2 bases, leaving 6 bases between them. Germline values: CDR1 SGHRS, CDR2 YFSETQ. There are 12 residues in the CDR3. Written as DNA, the CDR3 is TGCGCCAGCAGCCGGTCACAAGAGACCCAGTACTTC. This translates into CASSRSQETQYF.

The J gene is TRBJ2-6, the V gene TRBV7-9, with a weak D call TRBD2 (5 bases). CDR3 length: 16 amino acids. The germline gives CDR1 SEHNR, CDR2 FQNEAQ (reference sequence). CDR3 sequence reads: CHVRSGIESGANVLTF. For the CDR3, the DNA is TGTCATGTGAGGTCCGGGATAGAGTCTGGGGCCAACGTCCTGACTTTC.

CDR3 sequence (DNA): TGTGCCAGCAGTGACAGGGGCTCCTATGGCTACACCTTC. Its translation: CASSDRGSYGYTF. The chain carries TRBV14 and TRBJ1-2; 8 bases align to TRBD1. Germline CDR1 is SGHDN and CDR2 is FVKESK. The CDR3 extends over 13 amino acids. Trimming cost V 6 bases and J 4 bases; bases outside gene matches: 4.

The chain uses TRBV5-4 and TRBJ2-1, with D possibly matching TRBD1 (6 bases). The V gene's germline CDR1 is SGHNT and CDR2 YYREEE (reference sequence). The CDR3 totals 16 residues. The ends were cut back, 4 bases at V and 4 bases at J, with 18 bases in the middle. The CDR3 is CASSPPPDRYYNEQFF. In DNA form, the CDR3 reads TGTGCCAGCAGCCCACCCCCGGACAGATATTACAATGAGCAGTTCTTC.

This chain links TRBV28 with TRBJ1-4; D possibly corresponds to TRBD1 (6 bases). Trimming stripped 2 bases from V and 8 bases from J, with 18 bases between. This CDR3 region has 16 residues. CDR1 and CDR2 (germline): MDHEN, SYDVKM. CDR3 sequence (DNA): TGTGCCAGCAGTTTAGCCTCGGGGGGGGCGATCGAAAAACTGTTTTTT. Its translation is CASSLASGGAIEKLFF.

This sequence joins TRBV11-3 and TRBJ2-5, with D uncertain. V was trimmed by 4 bases and J by 8 bases, leaving 11 bases between them. The CDR3 spans 12 residues. The germline gives CDR1 SGHNT, CDR2 YENEEA. The CDR3 here is CASSSTHDTQYF. CDR3 sequence (DNA): TGTGCCAGCAGCTCTACCCATGATACCCAGTACTTC. Looking up the rest from reference TRBV11-3 and TRBJ2-5 gives the full variable domain: EAGVVQSPRYKIIEKKQPVAFWCNPISGHNTLYWYLQNLGQGPELLIRYENEEAVDDSQLPKDRFSAERLKGVDSTLKIQPAELGDSAVYLCASSSTHDTQYFGPGTRLLVL.

V is TRBV5-3 and J is TRBJ2-3; D not certain. TRBV5-3 is recorded as an ORF, its role being uncertain. The CDR3 is made up of 12 amino acids. Deletions cut 3 bases from V and 2 bases from J, with 4 bases between. The CDR3 DNA is TGTGCCAGAAGCTCCTACACAGATACGCAGTATTTT. It is translated as CARSSYTDTQYF.

The V and J genes are TRBV27 and TRBJ2-2; D might be TRBD2 (7 bases). The CDR3 is made up of 14 amino acids. With 7 bases removed from V and 9 bases from J, the gap between germline ends came to 18 bases. Germline CDR1 is MNHEY and CDR2 is SMNVEV (reference sequence). CDR3 protein: CASTKQGGDRELFF. The DNA for the CDR3 is TGTGCCAGCACCAAACAGGGAGGGGACCGGGAGCTGTTTTTT.

The V call is TRBV29-1, the J call TRBJ2-3; 9 bases map to TRBD2. The CDR3 runs 14 residues. Losses at the gene ends were 4 bases for V and 3 bases for J; bases not matched to a gene: 5. From germline, CDR1 is SQVTM and CDR2 ANQGSEA. The CDR3 nucleotides read TGCAGCGTTGCCGTAGCGGGGGTGACAGATACGCAGTATTTT. Protein product: CSVAVAGVTDTQYF.

V is TRBV21-1 and J is TRBJ2-7. TRBV21-1 counts as a pseudogene. The CDR3 contains 13 residues. The CDR3 here is CASSTSKSYEQYF. The CDR3 bases are TGTGCCAGCAGCACATCGAAGTCCTACGAGCAGTACTTC.

The chain carries TRBV14 and TRBJ2-2; D is unclear. Germline CDR1 SGHDN, CDR2 FVKESK. The CDR3 totals 13 residues. Trimming left V 0 bases short and J 6 bases short, with 5 bases between. DNA of the CDR3: TGTGCCAGCAGCCAAGATTGGTCCGGGGAGCTGTTTTTT. Translation: CASSQDWSGELFF. Complete variable domain (other parts from reference TRBV14 and TRBJ2-2): EAGVTQFPSHSVIEKGQTVTLRCDPISGHDNLYWYRRVMGKEIKFLLHFVKESKQDESGMPNNRFLAERTGGTYSTLKVQPAELEDSGVYFCASSQDWSGELFFGEGSRLTVL.

In its sample, this clone was seen once. As DNA, the CDR3 is TGTGCCAGCAGCTCGCAACAGGGCGGGTATCAGCCCCAGCATTTT. Translated, it gives CASSSQQGGYQPQHF. The chain employs TRBV7-2 and TRBJ1-5, with D possibly being TRBD1 (6 bases). Germline assignment: CDR1 SGHTA and CDR2 FQGNSA. The V end lost 4 bases, the J end lost 5 bases, and 15 bases lay between the germline ends. This CDR3 region has 15 residues.

The chain carries TRBV4-3 and TRBJ2-7; D may be TRBD2 (7 bases). The CDR3 totals 18 residues. Germline loops: CDR1 LGHNA, CDR2 YSLEER. With 0 bases removed from V and 4 bases from J, the gap between germline ends came to 22 bases. CDR3 sequence reads: CASSQDRGLGGAFYEQYF. In DNA form, the CDR3 reads TGCGCCAGCAGCCAAGACCGTGGTTTAGGGGGGGCGTTTTACGAGCAGTACTTC.

The V and J genes are TRBV5-1 and TRBJ2-1, with D possibly matching TRBD2 (7 bases). The CDR3 is 13 amino acids. The V gene's germline CDR1 is SGHRS and CDR2 YFSETQ. V dropped 4 bases and J dropped 7 bases, with 12 bases sitting between them. Written as DNA, the CDR3 is TGCGCCAGCAGCCTGGGGGGGCCGAATGAGCAGTTCTTC. Its protein is CASSLGGPNEQFF.

V and J are TRBV28 and TRBJ2-7; TRBD2 might be the D (6 bases). The length of the CDR3 is 17 residues. Germline loops: CDR1 MDHEN, CDR2 SYDVKM. The germline V and J ends were trimmed by 3 bases and 7 bases, with 25 bases remaining between them. CDR3 in DNA: TGTGCCAGCAGTTTTTTTTTGTCGGGACTCCCGGTAGAAGAGCAGTACTTC. Its protein is CASSFFLSGLPVEEQYF.

The chain is built from TRBV6-5 and TRBJ2-5; 8 bases match TRBD2. The length of the CDR3 is 15 residues. The V gene end was trimmed by 4 bases and the J gene end by 9 bases; junction bases not matched to a gene: 13. The germline V gene has CDR1 MNHEY and CDR2 SVGAGI. As DNA, the CDR3 is TGTGCCAGCAGTTCTGAAGCGGGGGCCTCCCGGGCCCAGTACTTC. Encoded protein: CASSSEAGASRAQYF.

The chain is built from TRBV19 and TRBJ1-5, with D possibly TRBD1 on 5 matching bases. V lost 3 bases and J 7 bases, leaving 13 bases between the germline ends. This CDR3 spans 14 amino acids. Looked up from germline, CDR1 is LNHDA and CDR2 is SQIVND (reference sequence). CDR3 bases: TGTGCCAGTAGTATTGGGGCTCTGCGACAGCCCCAGCATTTT. Its protein is CASSIGALRQPQHF.

The chain combines TRBV23-1 with TRBJ1-2; D gene uncertain. TRBV23-1 is an open reading frame, and its role is uncertain. This CDR3 spans 14 amino acids. V was clipped by 0 bases and J by 4 bases, with 9 bases between them. The CDR3 is CASSQSVGFYGYTF. In nucleotides, the CDR3 is TGCGCCAGCAGTCAATCAGTAGGGTTCTATGGCTACACCTTC.

With regard to this clone: One end of the junction is discordant with germline, which a read error may explain. The V and J genes are TRBV7-9 and TRBJ1-5; no reliable D call. CDR1 SEHNR and CDR2 FQNEAQ come from the germline V gene (reference sequence). The CDR3 sequence is 13 residues long. CDR3 protein: CASSLGQVQPQHF. The DNA for the CDR3 is TGTGCCAGCAGTTTAGGGCAGGTTCAGCCCCAGCATTTT.